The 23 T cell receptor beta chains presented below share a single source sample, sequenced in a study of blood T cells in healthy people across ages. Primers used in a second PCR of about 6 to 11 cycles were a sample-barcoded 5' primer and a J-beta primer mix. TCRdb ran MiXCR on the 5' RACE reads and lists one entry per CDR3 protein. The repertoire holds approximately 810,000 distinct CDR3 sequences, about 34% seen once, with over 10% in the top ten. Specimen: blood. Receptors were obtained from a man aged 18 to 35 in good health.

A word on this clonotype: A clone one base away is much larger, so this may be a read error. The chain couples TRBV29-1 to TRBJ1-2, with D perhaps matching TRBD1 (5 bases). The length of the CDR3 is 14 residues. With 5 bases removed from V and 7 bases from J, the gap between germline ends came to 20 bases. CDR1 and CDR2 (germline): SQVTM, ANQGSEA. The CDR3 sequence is CSVTNRMAKSGYTF. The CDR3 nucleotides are TGCAGCGTTACTAACAGGATGGCCAAGTCTGGCTACACCTTC.

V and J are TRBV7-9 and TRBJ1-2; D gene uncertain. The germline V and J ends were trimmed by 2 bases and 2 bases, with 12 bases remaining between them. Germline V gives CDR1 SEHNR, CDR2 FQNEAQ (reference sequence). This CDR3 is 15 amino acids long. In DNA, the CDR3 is TGTGCCAGCAGCTTATCGAGCAGCGTCAACTATGGCTACACCTTC. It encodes CASSLSSSVNYGYTF. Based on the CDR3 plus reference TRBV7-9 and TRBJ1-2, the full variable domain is DTGVSQNPRHKITKRGQNVTFRCDPISEHNRLYWYRQTLGQGPEFLTYFQNEAQLEKSRLLSDRFSAERPKGSFSTLEIQRTEQGDSAMYLCASSLSSSVNYGYTFGSGTRLTVV.

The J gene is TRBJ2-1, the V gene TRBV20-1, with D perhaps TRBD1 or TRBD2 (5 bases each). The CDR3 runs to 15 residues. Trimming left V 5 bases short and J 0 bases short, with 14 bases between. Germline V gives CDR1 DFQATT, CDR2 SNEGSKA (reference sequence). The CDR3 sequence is CSASRGSSSYNEQFF. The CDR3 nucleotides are TGCAGTGCTTCGAGGGGATCGAGCTCCTACAATGAGCAGTTCTTC.

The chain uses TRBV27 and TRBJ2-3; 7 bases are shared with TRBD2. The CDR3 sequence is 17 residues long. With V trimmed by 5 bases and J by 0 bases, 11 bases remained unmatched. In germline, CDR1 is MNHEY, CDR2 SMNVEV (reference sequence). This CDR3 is CASSALRGVISTDTQYF. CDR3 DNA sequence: TGTGCCAGCAGTGCCCTCCGGGGGGTGATTAGCACAGATACGCAGTATTTT.

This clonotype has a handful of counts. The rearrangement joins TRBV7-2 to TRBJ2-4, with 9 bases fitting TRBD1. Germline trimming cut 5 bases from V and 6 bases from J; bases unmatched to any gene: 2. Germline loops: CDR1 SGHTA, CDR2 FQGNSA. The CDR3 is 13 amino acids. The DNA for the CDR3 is TGTGCCAGCAGCGACAGGGGGGGAAACATTCAGTACTTC. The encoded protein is CASSDRGGNIQYF.

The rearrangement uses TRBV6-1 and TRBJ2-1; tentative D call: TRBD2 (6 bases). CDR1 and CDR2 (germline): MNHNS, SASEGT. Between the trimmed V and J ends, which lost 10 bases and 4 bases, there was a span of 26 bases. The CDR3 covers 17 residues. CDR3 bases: TGTGCCATCGCCGAGGGAGGCGTCCTACGGATATACAATGAGCAGTTCTTC. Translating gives CAIAEGGVLRIYNEQFF.

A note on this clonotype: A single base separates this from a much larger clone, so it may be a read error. This chain's CDR3 is CAISLESTDTQYF. CDR3 bases: TGTGCCATCAGTTTGGAGAGCACAGATACGCAGTATTTT. The rearrangement links TRBV10-3 to TRBJ2-3; no definite D call. Germline-derived CDR1 and CDR2 are ENHRY and SYGVKD. The CDR3 has 13 residues. Trimming left V 5 bases short and J 0 bases short, with 6 bases between.

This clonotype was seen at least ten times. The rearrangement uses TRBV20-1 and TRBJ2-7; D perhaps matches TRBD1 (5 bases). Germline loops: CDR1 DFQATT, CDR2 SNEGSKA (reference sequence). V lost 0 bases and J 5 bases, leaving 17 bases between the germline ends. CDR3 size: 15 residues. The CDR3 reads CSARDIGRDSHEQYF. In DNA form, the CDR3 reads TGCAGTGCTAGAGATATTGGCAGGGATTCCCACGAGCAGTACTTC.

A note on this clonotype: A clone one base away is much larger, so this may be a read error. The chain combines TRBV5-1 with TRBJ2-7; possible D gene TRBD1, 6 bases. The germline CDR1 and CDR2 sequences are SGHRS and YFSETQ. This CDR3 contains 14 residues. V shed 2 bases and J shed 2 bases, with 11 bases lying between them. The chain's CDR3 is CASSLTGIPYEQYF. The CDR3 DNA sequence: TGCGCCAGCAGCTTAACAGGGATCCCCTACGAGCAGTACTTC.

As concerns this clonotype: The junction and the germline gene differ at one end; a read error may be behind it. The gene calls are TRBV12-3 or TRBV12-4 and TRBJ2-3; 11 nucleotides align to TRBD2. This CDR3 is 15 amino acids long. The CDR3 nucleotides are TGTGCCAGCAGGCGACTAGCGGGGCCAGGGGATACGGAGTATTTT. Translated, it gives CASRRLAGPGDTEYF.

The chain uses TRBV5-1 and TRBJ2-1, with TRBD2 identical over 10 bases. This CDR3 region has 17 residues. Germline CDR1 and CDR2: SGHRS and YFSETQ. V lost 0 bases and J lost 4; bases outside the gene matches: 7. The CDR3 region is CASSLASASGGYNEQFF. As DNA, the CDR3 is TGCGCCAGCAGCTTGGCCTCGGCTAGCGGGGGATACAATGAGCAGTTCTTC.

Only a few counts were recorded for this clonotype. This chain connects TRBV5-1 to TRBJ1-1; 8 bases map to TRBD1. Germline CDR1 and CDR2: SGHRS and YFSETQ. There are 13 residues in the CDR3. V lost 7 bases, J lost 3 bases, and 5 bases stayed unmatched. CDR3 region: CASSGGWDTEAFF. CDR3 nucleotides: TGCGCCAGCTCAGGGGGCTGGGACACTGAAGCTTTCTTT.

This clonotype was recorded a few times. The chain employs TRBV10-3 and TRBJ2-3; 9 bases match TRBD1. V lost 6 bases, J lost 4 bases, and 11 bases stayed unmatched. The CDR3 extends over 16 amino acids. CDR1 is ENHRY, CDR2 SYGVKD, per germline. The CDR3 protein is CAIRSGTGNPPDTQYF. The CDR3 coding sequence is TGTGCCATCAGGTCCGGGACAGGGAATCCCCCAGATACGCAGTATTTT.

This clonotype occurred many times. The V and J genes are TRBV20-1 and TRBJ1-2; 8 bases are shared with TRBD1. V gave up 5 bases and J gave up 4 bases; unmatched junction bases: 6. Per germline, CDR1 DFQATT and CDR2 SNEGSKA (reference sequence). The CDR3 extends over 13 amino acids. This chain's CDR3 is CSAARTGSYGYTF. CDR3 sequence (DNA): TGCAGTGCTGCCCGGACAGGGAGCTATGGCTACACCTTC.

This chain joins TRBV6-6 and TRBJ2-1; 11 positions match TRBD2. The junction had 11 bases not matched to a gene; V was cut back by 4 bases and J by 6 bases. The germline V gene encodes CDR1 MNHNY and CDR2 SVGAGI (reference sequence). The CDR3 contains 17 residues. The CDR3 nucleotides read TGTGCCAGCAGTTCAAAGCTCTTACTAGCGGGGGCCAATGAGCAGTTCTTC. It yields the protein CASSSKLLLAGANEQFF.

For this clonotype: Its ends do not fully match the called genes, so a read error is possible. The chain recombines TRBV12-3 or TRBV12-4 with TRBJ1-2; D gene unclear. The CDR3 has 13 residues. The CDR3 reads CAGSLRWEGGYTF. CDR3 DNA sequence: TGTGCCGGCAGTTTGAGGTGGGAGGGAGGCTACACCTTC.

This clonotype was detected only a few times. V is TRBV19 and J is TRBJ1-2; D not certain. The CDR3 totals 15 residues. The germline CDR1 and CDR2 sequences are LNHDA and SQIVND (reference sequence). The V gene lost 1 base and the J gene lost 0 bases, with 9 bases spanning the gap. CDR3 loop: CASSIGRITNYGYTF. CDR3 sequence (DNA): TGTGCCAGTAGTATAGGACGGATAACTAACTATGGCTACACCTTC.

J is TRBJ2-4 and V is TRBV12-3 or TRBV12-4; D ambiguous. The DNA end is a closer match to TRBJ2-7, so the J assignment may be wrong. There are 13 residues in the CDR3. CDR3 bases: TGTGCCAGCAGTTTAGTAGGAGACTACGAGCAGTACTTC. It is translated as CASSLVGDYEQYF.

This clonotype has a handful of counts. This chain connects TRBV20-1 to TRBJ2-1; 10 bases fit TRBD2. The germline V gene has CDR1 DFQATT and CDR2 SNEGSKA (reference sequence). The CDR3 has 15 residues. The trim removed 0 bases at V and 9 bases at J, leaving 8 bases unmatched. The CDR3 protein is CSARDQERGGIEQFF. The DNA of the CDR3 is TGCAGTGCTAGAGATCAGGAGCGGGGGGGGATTGAGCAGTTCTTC.

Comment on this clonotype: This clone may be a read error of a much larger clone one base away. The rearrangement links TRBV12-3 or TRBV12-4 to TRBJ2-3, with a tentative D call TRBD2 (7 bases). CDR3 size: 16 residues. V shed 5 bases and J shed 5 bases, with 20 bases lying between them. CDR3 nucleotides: TGTGCCAGCAGTCTTAGGGGGGGACTGGGAAGAGATACGCAGTATTTT. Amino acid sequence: CASSLRGGLGRDTQYF.

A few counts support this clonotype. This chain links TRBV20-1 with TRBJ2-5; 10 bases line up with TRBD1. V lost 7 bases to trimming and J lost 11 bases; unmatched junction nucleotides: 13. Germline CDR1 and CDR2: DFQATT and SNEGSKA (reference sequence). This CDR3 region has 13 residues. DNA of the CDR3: TGCAGTGTTCCGGGACAGGGGTTAGCTGAGCAGTACTTC. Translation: CSVPGQGLAEQYF.

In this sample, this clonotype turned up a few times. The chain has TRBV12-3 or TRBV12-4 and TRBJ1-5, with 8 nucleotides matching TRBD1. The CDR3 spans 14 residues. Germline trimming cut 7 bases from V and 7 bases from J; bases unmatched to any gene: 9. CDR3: CASTSTGVGQPQHF. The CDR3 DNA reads TGTGCCAGCACCTCGACAGGGGTCGGCCAGCCCCAGCATTTT.

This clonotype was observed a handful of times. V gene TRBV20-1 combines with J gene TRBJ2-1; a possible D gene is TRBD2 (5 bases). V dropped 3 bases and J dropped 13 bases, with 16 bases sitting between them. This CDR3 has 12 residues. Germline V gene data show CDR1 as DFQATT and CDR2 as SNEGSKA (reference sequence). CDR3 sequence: CSASISDSLQFF. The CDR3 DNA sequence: TGCAGTGCTAGTATTTCGGACTCATTACAGTTCTTC.